This entry lists 31 T cell receptor beta chains sequenced from one sample in a study of T cells in Graves' hyperthyroidism and ophthalmopathy. RNA transcripts yielded amplified TCR beta CDR3 regions. The primer set for the first-round RT-PCR of the TCR CDR3 was HTBI. TCRdb independently ran MiXCR on the multiplex PCR reads; one entry per CDR3 protein. This sample yields about 360,000 distinct CDR3 sequences, of which about 13% are seen a single time; about a fifth belongs to the top ten. The sample was blood. The receptors originated from a man aged 30 to 39 with Graves' hyperthyroidism that later progressed to Graves' ophthalmopathy.

This chain uses TRBV12-5 with TRBJ2-1; D might be TRBD1 or TRBD2, each matching 5 bases. CDR3 length equals 13 residues. Trimming took off 7 bases at V and 6 bases at J, with 13 bases between the two ends. CDR1 LGHNT and CDR2 FRNRAP come from the germline V gene. CDR3 protein: CASAPPGLNEQFF. The CDR3 DNA is TGTGCTAGTGCCCCGCCGGGGCTCAATGAGCAGTTCTTC.

This clonotype was picked up many times. The chain has TRBV28 and TRBJ2-5, with 8 bases aligning to TRBD1. This CDR3 contains 16 residues. Germline V gene lookup returns CDR1 MDHEN and CDR2 SYDVKM. With 6 bases clipped from V and 5 bases from J, the junction kept 14 bases outside the gene matches. CDR3 DNA: TGTGCCAGCAGCATTACCGGGCAGGGGGCACGCGAGACCCAGTACTTC. As protein: CASSITGQGARETQYF.

This clonotype has only a few counts. This chain joins TRBV2 and TRBJ2-3; 11 positions agree with TRBD2. J was trimmed by 5 bases and V by 10 bases; bases with no gene match: 5. The CDR3 totals 13 residues. The germline CDR1 and CDR2 sequences are SNHLY and FYNNEI. The CDR3 nucleotides are TGTGCCAAATTAGCGGGGGGGCGAGATACGCAGTATTTT. Amino acid sequence: CAKLAGGRDTQYF.

This clonotype has at least ten counts. CDR3 protein: CASTPRGLRDEQYF. The CDR3 bases are TGTGCCAGCACCCCGAGAGGGCTTCGGGACGAGCAGTACTTC. The J gene is TRBJ2-7, the V gene TRBV7-9, with a possible D match to TRBD2 (5 bases). CDR1 and CDR2 from the germline V gene are SEHNR and FQNEAQ (reference sequence). CDR3 size: 14 residues. Trimming cost V 7 bases and J 5 bases, with 18 bases left between them.

This clonotype was picked up many times. The chain carries TRBV7-2 and TRBJ2-5, with a possible D match to TRBD1 (5 bases). V shed 8 bases and J shed 1 base, with 11 bases lying between them. In germline, CDR1 is SGHTA, CDR2 FQGNSA. There are 13 residues in the CDR3. CDR3 DNA: TGTGCCAGCTTTTGGGGCGGCCAAGAGACCCAGTACTTC. It codes for CASFWGGQETQYF.

Ten or more counts support this clonotype. The V and J genes are TRBV30 and TRBJ1-1; no firm D call. The CDR3 runs to 14 residues. Trimming removed 2 bases from V and 0 bases from J, with 10 bases in between. Germline lookup yields CDR1 GTSNPN and CDR2 SVGIG (reference sequence). The CDR3 nucleotides read TGTGCCTGGAGTCGCGGACTGGTGAACACTGAAGCTTTCTTT. It codes for CAWSRGLVNTEAFF.

This clonotype appeared many times. This chain links TRBV20-1 with TRBJ2-3; possibly TRBD2 for D (6 bases). Deletions cut 6 bases from V and 4 bases from J, with 11 bases between. The CDR3 loop spans 12 amino acids. Germline lookup yields CDR1 DFQATT and CDR2 SNEGSKA (reference sequence). The CDR3 DNA reads as TGCAGTGCGGCCTCGGGAGCAGATACGCAGTATTTT. Translated, it gives CSAASGADTQYF.

The chain combines TRBV9 with TRBJ1-3; D not resolved. Trimming removed 4 bases from V and 2 bases from J, with 16 bases in between. Germline V gene sequence: CDR1 SGDLS, CDR2 YYNGEE. This CDR3 has 16 amino acids. This chain's CDR3 is CASSPQVGFAGNTIYF. Written as DNA, the CDR3 is TGTGCCAGCAGCCCCCAAGTGGGATTCGCTGGAAACACCATATATTTT.

This clonotype was observed a handful of times. The rearrangement uses TRBV20-1 and TRBJ2-1; D is undetermined. This CDR3 comprises 15 residues. Looked up from germline, CDR1 is DFQATT and CDR2 is SNEGSKA (reference sequence). V lost 0 bases and J lost 4, with 13 bases in between. Written as DNA, the CDR3 is TGCAGTGCTAGAGAAAGAACGGCGCTGTACAATGAGCAGTTCTTC. This codes for CSARERTALYNEQFF.

This clonotype has a single count. The junction differs from germline at one of its ends, possibly a read error. The J gene is TRBJ1-6, the V gene TRBV19; 10 bases line up with TRBD1. The length of the CDR3 is 15 residues. Germline CDR1 and CDR2: LNHDA and SQIVND (reference sequence). CDR3 coding DNA: TGTACCAGTAGTATAACGGGACAGGGGTCTTCACCCCTCCACTTT. Translated, it gives CTSSITGQGSSPLHF.

Only a few counts were recorded for this clonotype. The gene calls are TRBV6-1 and TRBJ2-7, with a possible D match to TRBD2 (6 bases). This CDR3 is 14 amino acids long. V lost 5 bases, J lost 0 bases, and 11 bases lay in between. CDR1 and CDR2 (germline): MNHNS, SASEGT. For the CDR3, the DNA is TGTGCCAGCAGTATCCTCGGGGGCTCCTACGAGCAGTACTTC. It encodes CASSILGGSYEQYF.

The table lists this clonotype with many counts. The CDR3 DNA reads as TGCAGTGGTCACGGGGCGCAGGGAAGGGTTAGCACTGAAGCTTTCTTT. Translated: CSGHGAQGRVSTEAFF. The V call is TRBV20-1, the J call TRBJ1-1; a weak D match, TRBD1 (5 bases). CDR3 size: 16 residues. Germline-derived CDR1 and CDR2 are DFQATT and SNEGSKA (reference sequence). The ends were cut back, 7 bases at V and 4 bases at J, with 25 bases in the middle.

In its sample, this clonotype was seen many times. The rearrangement uses TRBV2 and TRBJ1-4, with D unresolved. Trimming took off 7 bases at V and 7 bases at J, with 16 bases between the two ends. This CDR3 is built from 14 residues. Germline values: CDR1 SNHLY, CDR2 FYNNEI. CDR3 amino acids: CASTSLGHGEKLFF. The CDR3 DNA is TGTGCCAGCACATCCCTAGGCCATGGTGAAAAACTGTTTTTT.

A note on this clonotype: Mismatch with germline at one junction end may stem from a read error. This chain links TRBV6-4 with TRBJ1-3, with 7 bases identical to TRBD1. The CDR3 length is 16 residues. Germline loops: CDR1 MRHNA, CDR2 SNTAGT. The CDR3 coding sequence is TGTGCCAGCAGTTACTCAGGCAGGGGGTCTGGAAACACCATATATTTT. It is translated as CASSYSGRGSGNTIYF.

This clonotype came up many times. The chain couples TRBV20-1 to TRBJ1-5, with D possibly TRBD1 on 6 matching bases. Germline CDR1 and CDR2: DFQATT and SNEGSKA (reference sequence). The ends were cut back, 6 bases at V and 0 bases at J, with 12 bases in the middle. The CDR3 length is 14 residues. CDR3 coding DNA: TGCAGTGCCGCCGGGGGCTATAGCAATCAGCCCCAGCATTTT. It yields the protein CSAAGGYSNQPQHF.

This clonotype was observed many times. The V and J genes are TRBV14 and TRBJ1-1; D is uncertain. Germline CDR1 and CDR2: SGHDN and FVKESK. V lost 5 bases, J lost 1 base, and 8 bases lay in between. This CDR3 contains 13 residues. CDR3 DNA: TGTGCCAGCAGCACGGACGCGAACACTGAAGCTTTCTTT. Translated, it gives CASSTDANTEAFF.

This clonotype showed up many times. The chain has TRBV30 and TRBJ1-6, with D unresolved. Trimming removed 1 base at V and 5 bases at J, with 9 bases between. This CDR3 is built from 14 residues. Per germline, CDR1 GTSNPN and CDR2 SVGIG (reference sequence). CDR3 protein: CAWSAAPHNSPLHF. As DNA, the CDR3 is TGTGCCTGGAGTGCCGCGCCTCATAATTCACCCCTCCACTTT.

Many counts were recorded for this clonotype. This chain uses TRBV12-3 or TRBV12-4 with TRBJ2-3, with 7 bases identical to TRBD1. With V trimmed by 6 bases and J by 0 bases, 3 bases remained unmatched. The CDR3 totals 14 residues. CDR3 residues: CASRGQLSTDTQYF. Written as DNA, the CDR3 is TGTGCCAGCAGGGGACAGCTTAGCACAGATACGCAGTATTTT.

A remark on this clonotype: The CDR3 ends on some other residue instead of the conserved phenylalanine or tryptophan, so this is likely a read error. The chain carries TRBV30 and TRBJ1-4; 12 nucleotides agree with TRBD1. CDR1 is GTSNPN and CDR2 is SVGIG in the germline V gene (reference sequence). The V gene end was trimmed by 2 bases and the J gene end by 2 bases; junction bases not matched to a gene: 9. CDR3 length: 18 amino acids. CDR3: CAWSSPRDRGPTNEKLFS. The CDR3 DNA reads TGTGCCTGGAGTTCCCCCCGGGACAGGGGGCCTACTAATGAAAAACTGTTTTCT.

This clonotype was seen repeatedly, ten times or more. This chain links TRBV3-1 with TRBJ1-4; D gene ambiguous. The CDR3 is 16 amino acids. CDR1 is LGHDT and CDR2 is YNNKEL in the germline V gene (reference sequence). V dropped 1 base and J dropped 0 bases, with 9 bases sitting between them. CDR3 DNA sequence: TGTGCCAGCAGCCAAGGGGTACAGTCAACTAATGAAAAACTGTTTTTT. Its translation is CASSQGVQSTNEKLFF.

This clonotype was seen more than once but under ten times. The V and J genes are TRBV12-3 or TRBV12-4 and TRBJ2-1, with a possible D match to TRBD2 (7 bases). V was trimmed by 6 bases and J by 4 bases, leaving 10 bases between them. The CDR3 runs 13 residues. CDR3: CASRGGAYNEQFF. CDR3 DNA: TGTGCCAGCAGGGGGGGGGCGTACAATGAGCAGTTCTTC.

This sequence joins TRBV10-3 and TRBJ2-5; no clear D. The V gene's germline CDR1 is ENHRY and CDR2 SYGVKD. The CDR3 spans 13 residues. V lost 5 bases and J lost 1, with 8 bases in between. The CDR3 coding sequence is TGTGCCATCAGTACGGGTACCCAAGAGACCCAGTACTTC. Translated: CAISTGTQETQYF.

This clonotype has only a few counts. This chain connects TRBV5-5 to TRBJ1-2; D may be TRBD1 (6 bases). V lost 5 bases and J 1 base, leaving 15 bases between the germline ends. The germline CDR1 and CDR2 sequences are SGHKS and YYEKEE (reference sequence). This CDR3 region has 15 residues. The CDR3, as DNA: TGTGCCAGCAGGTATTCCGGGACACATAACTATGGCTACACCTTC. It yields the protein CASRYSGTHNYGYTF.

V gene TRBV30 combines with J gene TRBJ2-6; D gene unclear. The V and J ends lost 3 bases and 0 bases respectively, with 3 bases between them. From germline, CDR1 is GTSNPN and CDR2 SVGIG (reference sequence). The CDR3 totals 13 residues. CDR3 sequence (DNA): TGTGCCTGGAGCCGCTCTGGGGCCAACGTCCTGACTTTC. Encoded protein: CAWSRSGANVLTF.

This clonotype was counted at least ten times. The genes are TRBV6-1 and TRBJ1-5, with unresolved D. The V end lost 2 bases, the J end lost 8 bases, and 10 bases lay between the germline ends. This CDR3 region has 13 residues. CDR1 MNHNS and CDR2 SASEGT come from the germline V gene. The CDR3 here is CASSETQRKPQHF. The DNA of the CDR3 is TGTGCCAGCAGTGAAACACAGCGGAAGCCCCAGCATTTT.

The genes are TRBV6-1 and TRBJ1-2, with TRBD1 identical over 7 bases. The V segment lost 7 bases and the J segment 3 bases; nucleotides outside the gene matches: 8. CDR1 is MNHNS and CDR2 is SASEGT in the germline V gene. The CDR3 length is 14 residues. CDR3 sequence reads: CASTPQGKDYGYTF. The CDR3 bases are TGTGCCAGCACCCCACAGGGGAAGGACTATGGCTACACCTTC.

This clonotype has a count of ten or more. The V gene is TRBV12-3 or TRBV12-4, the J gene TRBJ2-5, with 12 bases matching TRBD2. The CDR3 sequence is 14 residues long. V shed 5 bases, J shed 5 bases, and the junction held 3 bases outside the gene matches. The CDR3 spells CASSVTSGGETQYF. CDR3 DNA: TGTGCCAGCAGTGTAACTAGCGGGGGGGAGACCCAGTACTTC.

This clonotype has ten or more counts. The chain uses TRBV6-5 and TRBJ1-2; tentative D call: TRBD1 (6 bases). CDR1 and CDR2 (germline): MNHEY, SVGAGI. The CDR3 loop spans 15 amino acids. Trimming pared 2 bases from V and 7 bases from J, leaving 17 bases between. CDR3 nucleotide sequence: TGTGCCAGCAGTTACCGGGCCAGGGGCATGGGTGGCTACACCTTC. Its protein is CASSYRARGMGGYTF.

There are a few counts of this clonotype. The rearrangement joins TRBV30 to TRBJ1-2, with unresolved D. The V end lost 0 bases, the J end lost 4 bases, and 12 bases lay between the germline ends. The CDR3 length is 14 residues. From germline, CDR1 is GTSNPN and CDR2 SVGIG (reference sequence). The CDR3 DNA reads as TGTGCCTGGAGTGTACCCGGGGTAGTCTATGGCTACACCTTC. Amino acids: CAWSVPGVVYGYTF.

This clonotype was counted many times. The chain has TRBV7-9 and TRBJ2-7, with a possible D match to TRBD1 (5 bases). Per the germline V gene, CDR1 is SEHNR and CDR2 is FQNEAQ (reference sequence). The CDR3 contains 14 residues. The V end lost 4 bases, the J end lost 2 bases, and 12 bases lay between the germline ends. As DNA, the CDR3 is TGTGCCAGCAGCTCCCCCAGACAGACCTACGAGCAGTACTTC. This translates into CASSSPRQTYEQYF.

This clonotype was recorded many times. The CDR3 region has the DNA TGTGCCAGCAGTTACGGGATACCGACTAACTATGGCTACACCTTC. As protein: CASSYGIPTNYGYTF. The chain combines TRBV6-5 with TRBJ1-2; D uncertain. The length of the CDR3 is 15 residues. CDR1 and CDR2 (germline): MNHEY, SVGAGI. V was shortened by 2 bases and J by 0 bases, with 10 bases between the two germline ends.